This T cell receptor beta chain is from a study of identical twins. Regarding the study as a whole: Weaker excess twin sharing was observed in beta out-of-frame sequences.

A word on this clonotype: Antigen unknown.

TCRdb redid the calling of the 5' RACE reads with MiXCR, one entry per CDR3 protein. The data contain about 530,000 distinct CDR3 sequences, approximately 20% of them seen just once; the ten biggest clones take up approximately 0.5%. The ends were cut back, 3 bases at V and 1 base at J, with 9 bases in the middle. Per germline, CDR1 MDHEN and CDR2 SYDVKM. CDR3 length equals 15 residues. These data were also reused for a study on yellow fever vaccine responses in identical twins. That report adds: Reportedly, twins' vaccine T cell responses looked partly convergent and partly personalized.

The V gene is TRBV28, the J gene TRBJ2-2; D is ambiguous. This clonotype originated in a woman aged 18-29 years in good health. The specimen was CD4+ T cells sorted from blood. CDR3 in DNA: TGTGCCAGCAGTTTGCCACTACGGAACACCGGGGAGCTGTTTTTT. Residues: CASSLPLRNTGELFF.